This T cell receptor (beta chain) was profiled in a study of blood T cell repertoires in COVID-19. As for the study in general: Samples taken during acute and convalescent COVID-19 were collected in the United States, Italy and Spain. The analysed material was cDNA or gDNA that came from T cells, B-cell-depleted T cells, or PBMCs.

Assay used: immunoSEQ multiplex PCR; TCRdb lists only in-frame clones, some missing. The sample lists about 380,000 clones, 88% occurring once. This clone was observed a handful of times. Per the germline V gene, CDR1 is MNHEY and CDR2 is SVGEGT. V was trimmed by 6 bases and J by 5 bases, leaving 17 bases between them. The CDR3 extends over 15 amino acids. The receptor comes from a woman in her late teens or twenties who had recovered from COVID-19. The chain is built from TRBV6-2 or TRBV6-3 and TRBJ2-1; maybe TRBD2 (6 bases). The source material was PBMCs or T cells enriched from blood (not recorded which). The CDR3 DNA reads TGTGCCAGCAGCCCGGTGCGGGGACCCCACAATGAGCAGTTCTTC. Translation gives CASSPVRGPHNEQFF.